The 13 T cell receptor beta chains below were found in one sample sequenced in a study of blood T cells in healthy people across ages. With a J-beta primer mix and a sample-barcoded 5' primer, a second PCR ran roughly 7 to 11 cycles. TCRdb analysed the 5' RACE reads with MiXCR anew, one entry per CDR3 protein. Of around 800,000 distinct CDR3 sequences listed, 60% to 80% are singletons. Sequenced: blood. These receptors came from a man younger than 40 in good health.

This clonotype was observed a few times. The V and J genes are TRBV12-3 or TRBV12-4 and TRBJ2-1; D is unclear. The CDR3 runs to 11 residues. V was pared by 7 bases and J by 9 bases, with 10 bases between. CDR3 amino acids: CASITETEQFF. The CDR3 coding sequence is TGTGCCAGCATCACAGAGACTGAGCAGTTCTTC.

This clonotype has a single count. The chain uses TRBV6-2 or TRBV6-3 and TRBJ2-5; D not resolved. Trimming took 5 bases from V and 6 from J, leaving 10 bases between them. Germline assignment: CDR1 MNHEY and CDR2 SVGEGT. CDR3 size: 12 residues. The DNA of the CDR3 is TGTGCCAGCAGTATCGCCCTAAAGACCCAGTACTTC. The encoded protein is CASSIALKTQYF.

The gene calls are TRBV5-1 and TRBJ1-1; D might be TRBD1 (5 bases). The CDR3 contains 11 residues. Germline V gene sequence: CDR1 SGHRS, CDR2 YFSETQ. Trimming left V 8 bases short and J 6 bases short, with 11 bases between. The CDR3 region is CASRQTAEAFF. DNA for the CDR3: TGCGCCAGTAGACAGACGGCTGAAGCTTTCTTT.

Details on this clonotype: Mismatch with germline at one junction end may stem from a read error. CDR3: CASSFPRDRGGNEQFF. For the CDR3, the DNA is TGTGCCAGTAGCTTTCCCCGGGACAGGGGAGGCAATGAGCAGTTCTTC. V is TRBV5-5 and J is TRBJ2-1; 10 nucleotides line up with TRBD1. Germline assignment: CDR1 SGHKS and CDR2 YYEKEE (reference sequence). The CDR3 is 16 amino acids.

The V and J genes are TRBV6-5 and TRBJ1-1; D ambiguous. V was clipped by 5 bases and J by 3 bases, with 13 bases between them. From germline, CDR1 is MNHEY and CDR2 SVGAGI. The CDR3 has 14 residues. The chain's CDR3 is CASSDLRRDTEAFF. CDR3 sequence (DNA): TGTGCCAGCAGTGACCTCCGGAGGGACACTGAAGCTTTCTTT.

The table lists this clonotype with a few counts. The chain carries TRBV5-1 and TRBJ2-7; D is uncertain. V was trimmed by 1 base and J by 2 bases, leaving 13 bases between them. Germline V gene lookup returns CDR1 SGHRS and CDR2 YFSETQ. CDR3 size: 15 residues. The CDR3 DNA is TGCGCCAGCAGCTTGCCATTAGGAGTGGCCTACGAGCAGTACTTC. The encoded protein is CASSLPLGVAYEQYF.

The chain recombines TRBV20-1 with TRBJ2-1; the match to TRBD2 covers 9 bases. The trim removed 5 bases at V and 8 bases at J, leaving 10 bases unmatched. The CDR3 extends over 14 amino acids. Germline V gene data show CDR1 as DFQATT and CDR2 as SNEGSKA (reference sequence). The CDR3 sequence: CSAGLSGGGDEQFF. In DNA form, the CDR3 reads TGCAGTGCTGGGCTTAGCGGGGGTGGGGATGAGCAGTTCTTC.

The chain recombines TRBV29-1 with TRBJ2-5; 10 bases are a match to TRBD1. The germline gives CDR1 SQVTM, CDR2 ANQGSEA. V shed 4 bases and J 9 bases; nucleotides not matched to a gene: 8. This CDR3 contains 13 residues. The CDR3 nucleotides are TGCAGCGTTGGGACAGGGGGACACGAGGCCCAGTACTTC. This encodes CSVGTGGHEAQYF.

This chain joins TRBV29-1 and TRBJ1-2, with TRBD1 identical over 12 bases. Germline CDR1 SQVTM, CDR2 ANQGSEA. The V gene end was trimmed by 6 bases and the J gene end by 8 bases; junction bases not matched to a gene: 7. The CDR3 is 13 amino acids. In DNA, the CDR3 is TGCAGCGTGGTGGGACAGGGGGCGCAGGGCTACACCTTC. Translation: CSVVGQGAQGYTF.

This chain links TRBV7-2 with TRBJ2-5, with a tentative D call TRBD1 (6 bases). The V gene lost 4 bases and the J gene lost 6 bases, with 21 bases spanning the gap. The CDR3 extends over 16 amino acids. Germline V CDR1 and CDR2: SGHTA, FQGNSA. The CDR3 DNA sequence: TGTGCCAGCAGCTCCGATGGACAGTCCACTGGGAAGACCCAGTACTTC. It translates to CASSSDGQSTGKTQYF.

The V gene is TRBV20-1, the J gene TRBJ1-5; D is uncertain. Per germline, CDR1 DFQATT and CDR2 SNEGSKA (reference sequence). With 5 bases removed from V and 2 bases from J, the gap between germline ends came to 10 bases. CDR3 length equals 13 residues. The CDR3 DNA is TGCAGTGCTGAGGCTCGGGGCAATCAGCCCCAGCATTTT. Amino acid sequence: CSAEARGNQPQHF.

V gene TRBV24-1 combines with J gene TRBJ1-2; 8 bases align to TRBD1. This CDR3 is 14 amino acids long. Per germline, CDR1 KGHDR and CDR2 SFDVKD. V lost 4 bases, J lost 5 bases, and 5 bases stayed unmatched. CDR3 sequence reads: CATSEAGGVYGYTF. The CDR3 DNA is TGTGCCACCAGTGAGGCAGGGGGCGTTTATGGCTACACCTTC.

This clonotype came up a few times. This rearrangement joins TRBV28 to TRBJ2-4; TRBD2 matches at 10 bases. Germline V lookup: CDR1 MDHEN, CDR2 SYDVKM. With 6 bases clipped from V and 2 bases from J, the junction kept 22 bases outside the gene matches. The CDR3 covers 21 residues. This CDR3 is CASSPSLGSGGKGGSKNIQYF. Here the CDR3 DNA reads TGTGCCAGCAGCCCATCCCTTGGTAGCGGGGGGAAGGGCGGGTCCAAAAACATTCAGTACTTC.